Below are 32 T cell receptor beta chains sequenced from a single sample in a study of blood T cell repertoires in COVID-19. Assay used: immunoSEQ multiplex PCR; TCRdb lists only in-frame clones, some missing. The table records about 190,000 clones, about 85% of them present only once. Sequencing was performed on PBMCs or T cells enriched from blood (not recorded which). The receptors derive from a middle-aged woman in a cohort exposed to, infected with or recovered from COVID-19 (not recorded which).

The gene calls are TRBV19 and TRBJ2-3, with 10 bases lining up with TRBD2. With 2 bases clipped from V and 4 bases from J, the junction kept 0 bases outside the gene matches. This CDR3 has 14 residues. Germline CDR1 is LNHDA and CDR2 is SQIVND (reference sequence). The CDR3 DNA reads as TGTGCCAGTAGTATAACTAGCGGGGCAGATACGCAGTATTTT. Its translation is CASSITSGADTQYF.

The rearrangement joins TRBV19 to TRBJ1-1; D gene ambiguous. With 7 bases removed from V and 3 bases from J, the gap between germline ends came to 15 bases. Looked up from germline, CDR1 is LNHDA and CDR2 is SQIVND (reference sequence). The length of the CDR3 is 14 residues. The CDR3 coding sequence is TGTGCCAGTACCCCTCGGAGGAGGGACACTGAAGCTTTCTTT. Translation gives CASTPRRRDTEAFF. Supplemented by reference TRBV19 and TRBJ1-1, the full variable domain reads DGGITQSPKYLFRKEGQNVTLSCEQNLNHDAMYWYRQDPGQGLRLIYYSQIVNDFQKGDIAEGYSVSREKKESFPLTVTSAQKNPTAFYLCASTPRRRDTEAFFGQGTRLTVV.

The chain links TRBV3-1 (or the pseudogene TRBV3-2) to TRBJ1-2; 7 bases are a match to TRBD1. V trimming: 1 base; J trimming: 9 bases; junction bases outside the gene matches: 8. The CDR3 runs 14 residues. Germline CDR1 is LGHDT and CDR2 is YNNKEL (reference sequence). This CDR3 is CASSQGTGVGSYTF. The CDR3 DNA sequence: TGTGCCAGCAGCCAAGGAACAGGGGTAGGGAGCTACACCTTC.

J is TRBJ1-1 and V is TRBV10-3; TRBD1 aligns across 7 bases. V dropped 5 bases and J dropped 3; count of bases not matched to a gene: 9. The germline CDR1 and CDR2 sequences are ENHRY and SYGVKD. There are 15 residues in the CDR3. CDR3 sequence reads: CAISQRQGAHTEAFF. The DNA of the CDR3 is TGTGCCATCAGTCAACGACAGGGAGCGCACACTGAAGCTTTCTTT.

This clone was observed a few times. The V call is TRBV10-2, the J call TRBJ1-5; 7 nucleotides match TRBD1. Germline V gene sequence: CDR1 WSHSY, CDR2 SAAADI. The trim removed 3 bases at V and 2 bases at J, leaving 4 bases unmatched. The length of the CDR3 is 15 residues. CDR3 bases: TGCGCCAGCAGTGAAAGACAGGGAGGCAATCAGCCCCAGCATTTT. This sequence encodes CASSERQGGNQPQHF.

V and J are TRBV28 and TRBJ1-1; D may be TRBD1 (5 bases). The germline V and J ends were trimmed by 5 bases and 1 base, with 8 bases remaining between them. The CDR3 runs 13 residues. From germline, CDR1 is MDHEN and CDR2 SYDVKM. The CDR3 loop is CASSGRGNTEAFF. The CDR3 bases are TGTGCCAGCAGTGGGAGGGGGAACACTGAAGCTTTCTTT.

This clone has a handful of counts. The V call is TRBV13, the J call TRBJ2-1; 12 bases line up with TRBD2. The CDR3 length is 17 residues. V trimming: 4 bases; J trimming: 0 bases; junction bases outside the gene matches: 4. In germline, CDR1 is PRHDT, CDR2 FYEKMQ (reference sequence). The CDR3 protein is CASSSPSGRGSYNEQFF. The CDR3 coding sequence is TGTGCCAGCAGCTCACCTAGCGGGAGGGGCTCCTACAATGAGCAGTTCTTC. Filled out from reference TRBV13 and TRBJ2-1, the complete variable domain reads AAGVIQSPRHLIKEKRETATLKCYPIPRHDTVYWYQQGPGQDPQFLISFYEKMQSDKGSIPDRFSAQQFSDYHSELNMSSLELGDSALYFCASSSPSGRGSYNEQFFGPGTRLTVL.

This rearrangement joins TRBV15 to TRBJ1-5; 7 bases agree with TRBD1. The CDR3 has 17 amino acids. Germline lookup yields CDR1 LNHNV and CDR2 YYDKDF (reference sequence). Unmatched junction bases numbered 10, after V lost 0 bases and J lost 5 bases. The CDR3 protein is CATSRDNWWDSHQPQHF. DNA of the CDR3: TGTGCCACCAGCAGAGATAATTGGTGGGACAGCCATCAGCCCCAGCATTTT.

This clone occurred a few times. The chain carries TRBV9 and TRBJ2-2; 7 bases align to TRBD2. Germline values: CDR1 SGDLS, CDR2 YYNGEE. Trimming at V came to 0 bases and at J to 8 bases, leaving 7 bases not matched to a gene. The length of the CDR3 is 15 residues. The CDR3 DNA sequence: TGTGCCAGCAGCGTAGCGGGAGGCCTGGCGGGGGAGCTGTTTTTT. This gives the protein CASSVAGGLAGELFF.

This chain connects TRBV2 to TRBJ2-1, with D maybe TRBD2 (5 bases). This CDR3 contains 14 residues. Germline values: CDR1 SNHLY, CDR2 FYNNEI. V dropped 7 bases and J dropped 6 bases, with 16 bases sitting between them. This CDR3 reads CASKGTAGLNEQFF. For the CDR3, the DNA is TGTGCCAGCAAAGGCACGGCGGGTCTCAATGAGCAGTTCTTC.

The gene calls are TRBV2 and TRBJ2-3; 8 bases align to TRBD2. CDR1 and CDR2 from the germline V gene are SNHLY and FYNNEI. Trimming took 8 bases from V and 2 from J; bases not matched to a gene: 9. This CDR3 is 15 amino acids long. The CDR3 region has the DNA TGTGCCAGCCCTGAGATAGCGGGGACCACAGATACGCAGTATTTT. This sequence encodes CASPEIAGTTDTQYF.

V usage is TRBV4-2 and J usage is TRBJ2-3; 12 bases line up with TRBD2. Germline trimming cut 4 bases from V and 4 bases from J; bases unmatched to any gene: 21. This CDR3 spans 21 amino acids. The V gene's germline CDR1 is LGHNA and CDR2 YNFKEQ. The CDR3 protein is CASSPGAGHRPSGRAPDTQYF. The CDR3 DNA sequence: TGTGCCAGCAGCCCCGGGGCTGGCCATAGGCCTAGCGGGAGGGCCCCAGATACGCAGTATTTT.

The chain joins TRBV13 to TRBJ1-5, with TRBD1 matching over 8 bases. After removal of 5 bases from V and 4 bases from J, the junction contained 4 bases not matched to a gene. This CDR3 comprises 14 residues. Germline assignment: CDR1 PRHDT and CDR2 FYEKMQ (reference sequence). CDR3: CASSRGQGNQPQHF. CDR3 DNA sequence: TGTGCCAGCAGCCGAGGACAGGGAAATCAGCCCCAGCATTTT.

The chain employs TRBV4-1 and TRBJ2-1; the D gene is possibly TRBD2 (6 bases). The germline gives CDR1 MGHRA, CDR2 YSYEKL. The CDR3 extends over 16 amino acids. With 1 base removed from V and 2 bases from J, the gap between germline ends came to 12 bases. The CDR3 loop reads CASSQVGGAAYNEQFF. CDR3 nucleotides: TGCGCCAGCAGCCAAGTGGGGGGAGCGGCCTACAATGAGCAGTTCTTC.

This clone came up a few times. The chain combines TRBV4-1 with TRBJ2-1; weak D call: TRBD2 (6 bases). CDR1 is MGHRA, CDR2 YSYEKL, per germline. Trimming stripped 3 bases from V and 15 bases from J, with 12 bases between. CDR3 length: 11 amino acids. Here the CDR3 reads CASSQEGRWFF. Written as DNA, the CDR3 is TGCGCCAGCAGCCAGGAGGGGAGATGGTTCTTC.

The rearrangement links TRBV28 to TRBJ1-4; the D is unclear. The CDR3 covers 14 residues. CDR1 and CDR2 from the germline V gene are MDHEN and SYDVKM. V lost 6 bases to trimming and J lost 7 bases, with 15 bases between them. The CDR3 region has the DNA TGTGCCAGCAGGCCAACTGGCGGTGGTGAAAAACTGTTTTTT. This codes for CASRPTGGGEKLFF.

V usage is TRBV5-1 and J usage is TRBJ1-4; 7 positions match TRBD1. This CDR3 is 14 amino acids long. Trimming cost V 0 bases and J 8 bases; bases outside gene matches: 4. Germline V gives CDR1 SGHRS, CDR2 YFSETQ. As DNA, the CDR3 is TGCGCCAGCAGCTTGGAGCAGGGGGAAGAAAAACTGTTTTTT. The encoded protein is CASSLEQGEEKLFF. The full variable domain, in which reference TRBV5-1 and TRBJ1-4 provide the parts outside the CDR3, is KAGVTQTPRYLIKTRGQQVTLSCSPISGHRSVSWYQQTPGQGLQFLFEYFSETQRNKGNFPGRFSGRQFSNSRSEMNVSTLELGDSALYLCASSLEQGEEKLFFGSGTQLSVL.

The chain couples TRBV3-1 (or the pseudogene TRBV3-2) to TRBJ1-2; 8 nucleotides align to TRBD1. CDR1 is LGHDT and CDR2 is YNNKEL in the germline V gene (reference sequence). CDR3 length: 17 amino acids. The V segment lost 3 bases and the J segment 0 bases; nucleotides outside the gene matches: 9. CDR3 residues: CASSQVPGQDSNYGYTF. Written as DNA, the CDR3 is TGTGCCAGCAGCCAGGTCCCGGGACAGGATTCTAACTATGGCTACACCTTC.

The CDR3 loop reads CASSFSSGSYEQYF. As DNA, the CDR3 is TGTGCCAGCAGCTTCTCTAGCGGGAGTTACGAGCAGTACTTC. The J gene is TRBJ2-7, the V gene TRBV11-2; 10 positions agree with TRBD2. Germline V gene lookup returns CDR1 SGHAT and CDR2 FQNNGV. The CDR3 consists of 14 residues. Germline trimming cut 3 bases from V and 4 bases from J; bases unmatched to any gene: 3. Using reference TRBV11-2 and TRBJ2-7 for the parts outside the CDR3, the full variable domain is EAGVAQSPRYKIIEKRQSVAFWCNPISGHATLYWYQQILGQGPKLLIQFQNNGVVDDSQLPKDRFSAERLKGVDSTLKIQPAKLEDSAVYLCASSFSSGSYEQYFGPGTRLTVT.

V usage is TRBV12-3 or TRBV12-4 and J usage is TRBJ1-2, with 9 bases that match TRBD1. V was clipped by 6 bases and J by 5 bases; unmatched bases: 4. The CDR3 loop spans 13 amino acids. The CDR3 here is CASSDGQGYGYTF. CDR3 coding DNA: TGTGCCAGCAGCGATGGACAGGGGTATGGCTACACCTTC.

This chain uses TRBV5-6 with TRBJ2-7; a weak D match, TRBD1 (6 bases). The V end lost 3 bases, the J end lost 3 bases, and 19 bases lay between the germline ends. This CDR3 is built from 16 residues. The germline V gene encodes CDR1 SGHDT and CDR2 YYEEEE. DNA for the CDR3: TGTGCCAGCAGCTCGACCAGACAGGCCACCCGCTACGAGCAGTACTTC. Its protein is CASSSTRQATRYEQYF.

The chain carries TRBV6-1 and TRBJ2-3; the D gene is possibly TRBD1 (5 bases). CDR1 and CDR2 from the germline V gene are MNHNS and SASEGT. This CDR3 is 16 amino acids long. V was pared by 3 bases and J by 2 bases, with 15 bases between. The CDR3: CASSDRQSPSTDTQYF. The CDR3 DNA follows: TGTGCCAGCAGTGATAGACAGTCTCCATCCACAGATACGCAGTATTTT.

The rearrangement uses TRBV13 and TRBJ2-7; 8 nucleotides agree with TRBD2. Unmatched junction bases numbered 5, after V lost 5 bases and J lost 2 bases. Looked up from germline, CDR1 is PRHDT and CDR2 is FYEKMQ (reference sequence). CDR3 size: 14 residues. CDR3 sequence: CASSPAGGAYEQYF. CDR3 in DNA: TGTGCCAGCAGCCCAGCCGGGGGGGCCTACGAGCAGTACTTC.

This chain joins TRBV5-1 and TRBJ2-7; 9 nucleotides agree with TRBD1. Per germline, CDR1 SGHRS and CDR2 YFSETQ. The junction had 13 bases not matched to a gene; V was cut back by 3 bases and J by 3 bases. The CDR3 loop spans 17 amino acids. The CDR3 region has the DNA TGCGCCAGCAGCTGGGGACAAACCGGGACAGGGTTCTACGAGCAGTACTTC. This translates into CASSWGQTGTGFYEQYF.

The chain is built from TRBV5-1 and TRBJ1-1; 7 nucleotides agree with TRBD1. This CDR3 is built from 14 residues. After removal of 1 base from V and 1 base from J, the junction contained 1 base not matched to a gene. CDR1 and CDR2 from the germline V gene are SGHRS and YFSETQ. CDR3 residues: CASSLRDRNTEAFF. CDR3 coding DNA: TGCGCCAGCAGCTTGCGGGACAGGAACACTGAAGCTTTCTTT. Supplemented by reference TRBV5-1 and TRBJ1-1, the full variable domain reads KAGVTQTPRYLIKTRGQQVTLSCSPISGHRSVSWYQQTPGQGLQFLFEYFSETQRNKGNFPGRFSGRQFSNSRSEMNVSTLELGDSALYLCASSLRDRNTEAFFGQGTRLTVV.

V is TRBV6-7 and J is TRBJ2-7; weak D call: TRBD2 (5 bases). TRBV6-7 is treated as an ORF (open reading frame) with a function not yet certain. The V end lost 2 bases, the J end lost 2 bases, and 16 bases lay between the germline ends. The CDR3 has 16 amino acids. The CDR3 region is CASSYTSLGLAYEQYF. In DNA, the CDR3 is TGTGCCAGCAGTTACACATCCCTCGGACTTGCCTACGAGCAGTACTTC.

This sequence joins TRBV27 and TRBJ2-7, with TRBD2 as a possible D gene (7 bases). V lost 5 bases, J lost 2 bases, and 19 bases lay in between. Germline V gene lookup returns CDR1 MNHEY and CDR2 SMNVEV (reference sequence). The CDR3 is 16 residues long. CDR3 in amino acids: CASSLLGGGLTYEQYF. CDR3 in DNA: TGTGCCAGCAGTCTCCTAGGGGGGGGACTTACCTACGAGCAGTACTTC.

This chain uses TRBV27 with TRBJ2-7; 12 bases match TRBD2. The CDR3 consists of 15 residues. Germline CDR1 and CDR2: MNHEY and SMNVEV (reference sequence). J was trimmed by 5 bases and V by 6 bases; bases with no gene match: 8. The CDR3 spells CASRELAGGTNEQYF. The CDR3 DNA is TGTGCCAGCAGGGAACTAGCGGGAGGAACCAACGAGCAGTACTTC.

The CDR3 DNA sequence: TGTGCCAGTAGTATTCGAAGCGGGGGGGCCCACTACAATGAGCAGTTCTTC. Protein: CASSIRSGGAHYNEQFF. V usage is TRBV19 and J usage is TRBJ2-1; 10 bases align to TRBD2. V shed 3 bases, J shed 3 bases, and the junction held 8 bases outside the gene matches. CDR1 is LNHDA and CDR2 is SQIVND in the germline V gene (reference sequence). The CDR3 spans 17 residues.

The V call is TRBV12-3 or TRBV12-4, the J call TRBJ2-5; the match to TRBD2 covers 7 bases. The ends lost 10 bases at V and 4 bases at J; junction bases unmatched: 9. The CDR3 length is 13 residues. The CDR3 DNA sequence: TGTGCCACCTCCTGGGGAGGGCGAGAGACCCAGTACTTC. The encoded protein is CATSWGGRETQYF.

This chain joins TRBV7-9 and TRBJ1-2; 8 nucleotides match TRBD1. The length of the CDR3 is 14 residues. The ends lost 1 base at V and 4 bases at J; junction bases unmatched: 2. Germline V CDR1 and CDR2: SEHNR, FQNEAQ (reference sequence). The CDR3: CASSLVDRVYGYTF. The CDR3 nucleotides read TGTGCCAGCAGCTTAGTGGACAGGGTCTATGGCTACACCTTC.

The chain is built from TRBV7-2 and TRBJ2-2; 8 bases match TRBD1. V shed 5 bases and J 3 bases; nucleotides not matched to a gene: 8. The CDR3 is 16 amino acids. Germline V gene data show CDR1 as SGHTA and CDR2 as FQGNSA. The CDR3: CASSPRDRFYTGELFF. The DNA of the CDR3 is TGTGCCAGCAGCCCCAGGGACAGGTTTTACACCGGGGAGCTGTTTTTT. Full variable domain (rest looked up from reference TRBV7-2 and TRBJ2-2): GAGVSQSPSNKVTEKGKDVELRCDPISGHTALYWYRQSLGQGLEFLIYFQGNSAPDKSGLPSDRFSAERTGGSVSTLTIQRTQQEDSAVYLCASSPRDRFYTGELFFGEGSRLTVL.